This TCR beta chain was captured by sequencing in a study of early T cells in non-severe SARS-CoV-2 infection. The CDR3 has 15 residues. The junction had 3 bases not matched to a gene; V was cut back by 2 bases and J by 3 bases. Germline lookup yields CDR1 SGHRS and CDR2 YFSETQ. Each CDR3 protein is one row after TCRdb ran MiXCR on the 5' RACE reads. The table lists tens of thousands of distinct CDR3 sequences, more than 12% of them singletons. The clonotype originates from an adult who was a healthcare worker with PCR-confirmed SARS-CoV-2 infection or an uninfected control (not recorded which). This chain links TRBV5-1 with TRBJ2-2, with 8 bases that match TRBD1. The input for sequencing was whole blood, taken at baseline. The CDR3 DNA is TGCGCCAGCAGCTTAGGACAGGGAGACACCGGGGAGCTGTTTTTT. It encodes CASSLGQGDTGELFF.